The present T cell receptor (beta chain) was sequenced within a study of cytomegalovirus exposure and HLA in healthy donors. Trimming cost V 0 bases and J 3 bases, with 8 bases left between them. The CDR3 has 15 amino acids. Per germline, CDR1 ENHRY and CDR2 SYGVKD. A remark on this clone: The antigen is not known.

Study results and caveats: Earlier results showed most TCR beta V segments being productive about 87% or about 30% of the time.

Vbeta (60) and Jbeta (13) primers were used in the PCR. The protocol was immunoSEQ multiplex PCR, while the TCRdb copy is restricted to in-frame clones and leaves out a portion. The sample includes about 170,000 clones. The sequence derives from a woman between 18 and 29 years old in good health and CMV-seropositive. The V and J genes are TRBV10-3 and TRBJ2-2; no reliable D call. The material sequenced was PBMCs. The CDR3 DNA is TGTGCCATCAGTGAGTCGAACAGTTACACCGGGGAGCTGTTTTTT. Its protein is CAISESNSYTGELFF.